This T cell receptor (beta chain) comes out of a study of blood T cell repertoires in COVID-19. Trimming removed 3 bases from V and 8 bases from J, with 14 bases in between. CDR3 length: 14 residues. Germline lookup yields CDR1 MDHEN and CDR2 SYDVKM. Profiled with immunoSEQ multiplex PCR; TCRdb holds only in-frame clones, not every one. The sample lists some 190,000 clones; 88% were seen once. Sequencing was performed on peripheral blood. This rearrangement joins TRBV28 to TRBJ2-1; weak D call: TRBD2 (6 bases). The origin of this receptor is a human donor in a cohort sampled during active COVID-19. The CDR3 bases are TGTGCCAGCAGTTTGCGGGGACCCGGCGATGAGCAGTTCTTC. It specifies CASSLRGPGDEQFF.